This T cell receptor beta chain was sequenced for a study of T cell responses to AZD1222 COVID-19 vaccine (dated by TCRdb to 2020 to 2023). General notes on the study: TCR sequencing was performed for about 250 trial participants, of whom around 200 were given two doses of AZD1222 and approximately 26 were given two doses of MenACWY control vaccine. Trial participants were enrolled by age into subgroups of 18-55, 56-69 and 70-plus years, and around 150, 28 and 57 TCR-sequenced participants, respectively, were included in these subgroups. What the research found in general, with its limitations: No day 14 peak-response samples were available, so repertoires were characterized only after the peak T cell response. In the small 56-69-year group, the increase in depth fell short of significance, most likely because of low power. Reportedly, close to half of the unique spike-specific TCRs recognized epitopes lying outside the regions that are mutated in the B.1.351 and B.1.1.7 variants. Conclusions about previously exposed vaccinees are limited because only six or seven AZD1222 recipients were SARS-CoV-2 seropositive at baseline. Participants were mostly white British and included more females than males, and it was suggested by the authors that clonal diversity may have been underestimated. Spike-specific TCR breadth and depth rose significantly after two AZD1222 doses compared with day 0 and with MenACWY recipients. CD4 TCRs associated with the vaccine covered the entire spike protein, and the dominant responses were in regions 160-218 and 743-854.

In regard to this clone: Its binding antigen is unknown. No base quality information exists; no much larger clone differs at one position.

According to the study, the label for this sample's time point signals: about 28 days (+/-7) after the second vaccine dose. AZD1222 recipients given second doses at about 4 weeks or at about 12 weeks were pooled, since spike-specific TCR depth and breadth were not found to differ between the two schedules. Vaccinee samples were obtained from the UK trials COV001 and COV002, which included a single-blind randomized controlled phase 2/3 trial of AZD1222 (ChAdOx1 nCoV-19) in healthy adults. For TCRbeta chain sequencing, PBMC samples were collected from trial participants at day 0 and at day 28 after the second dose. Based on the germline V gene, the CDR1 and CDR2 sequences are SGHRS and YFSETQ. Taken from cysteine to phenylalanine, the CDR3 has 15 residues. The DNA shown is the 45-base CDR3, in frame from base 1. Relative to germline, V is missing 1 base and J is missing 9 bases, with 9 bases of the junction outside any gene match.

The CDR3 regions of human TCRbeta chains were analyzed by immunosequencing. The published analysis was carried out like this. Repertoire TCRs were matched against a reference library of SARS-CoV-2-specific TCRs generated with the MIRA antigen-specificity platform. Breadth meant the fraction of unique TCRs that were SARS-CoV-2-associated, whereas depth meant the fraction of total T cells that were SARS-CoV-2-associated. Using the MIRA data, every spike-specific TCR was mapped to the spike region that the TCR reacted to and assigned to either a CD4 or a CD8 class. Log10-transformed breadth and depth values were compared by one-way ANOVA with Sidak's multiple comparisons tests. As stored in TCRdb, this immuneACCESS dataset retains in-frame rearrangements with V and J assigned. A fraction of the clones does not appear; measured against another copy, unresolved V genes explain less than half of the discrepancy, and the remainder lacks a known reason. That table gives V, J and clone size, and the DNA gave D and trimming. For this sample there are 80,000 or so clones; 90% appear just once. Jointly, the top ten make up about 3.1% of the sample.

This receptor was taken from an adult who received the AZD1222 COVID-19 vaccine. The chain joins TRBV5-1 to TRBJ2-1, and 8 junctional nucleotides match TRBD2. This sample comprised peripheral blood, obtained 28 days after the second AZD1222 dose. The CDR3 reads CASSLTRRGESEQFF. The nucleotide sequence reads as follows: TGCGCCAGCAGCTTGACTAGGCGGGGGGAAAGTGAGCAGTTCTTC.